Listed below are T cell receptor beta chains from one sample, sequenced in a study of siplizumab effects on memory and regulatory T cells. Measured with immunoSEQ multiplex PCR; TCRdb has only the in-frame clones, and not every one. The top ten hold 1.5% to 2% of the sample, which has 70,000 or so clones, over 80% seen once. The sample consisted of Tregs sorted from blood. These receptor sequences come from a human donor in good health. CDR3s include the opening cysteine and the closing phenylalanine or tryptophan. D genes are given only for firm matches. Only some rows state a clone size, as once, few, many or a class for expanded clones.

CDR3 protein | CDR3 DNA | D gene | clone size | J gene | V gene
CASSEGRGHQPQHF | TGTGCCAGCAGTGAGGGCAGGGGACATCAGCCCCAGCATTTT | - | few | TRBJ1-5 | TRBV6-1
CASSKVQQFF | TGTGCCAGCAGTAAGGTTCAGCAGTTCTTC | - | once | TRBJ2-1 | TRBV28
CATSRDLAAYEQYF | TGTGCCACCAGCAGAGATCTGGCCGCCTACGAGCAGTACTTC | - | - | TRBJ2-7 | TRBV15
CASTQGLFTDTQYF | TGTGCCAGCACCCAAGGACTGTTCACAGATACGCAGTATTTT | - | - | TRBJ2-3 | TRBV5-6
CASSRTGDGYTF | TGTGCCAGCAGTCGGACAGGGGATGGCTACACCTTC | TRBD1 | - | TRBJ1-2 | TRBV28
CASGGVGDTQYF | TGTGCTAGTGGGGGCGTGGGAGATACGCAGTATTTT | - | - | TRBJ2-3 | TRBV12-5
CASTPGQINTEAFF | TGTGCCAGCACCCCCGGACAGATCAACACTGAAGCTTTCTTT | - | few | TRBJ1-1 | TRBV7-2
CASSSGTAGTEAFF | TGCGCCAGCAGCTCCGGGACAGCTGGGACTGAAGCTTTCTTT | TRBD1 | once | TRBJ1-1 | TRBV5-1
CASSSPDRGVTEAFF | TGTGCCAGCAGCTCCCCCGACAGGGGGGTCACTGAAGCTTTCTTT | TRBD1 | - | TRBJ1-1 | TRBV7-9
CATAPTVGETQYF | TGTGCCACCGCCCCCACCGTGGGAGAGACCCAGTACTTC | - | few | TRBJ2-5 | TRBV10-3
CASSPAWGDGAQYF | TGTGCCAGCAGCCCGGCTTGGGGCGACGGGGCGCAGTATTTT | - | - | TRBJ2-3 | TRBV7-3
CASRRQGGNQPQHF | TGTGCCAGCAGACGACAGGGTGGCAATCAGCCCCAGCATTTT | TRBD1 | few | TRBJ1-5 | TRBV27
CASSFFSHSGRAPQPQHF | TGTGCCAGCAGTTTTTTCTCCCATTCGGGCAGGGCCCCTCAGCCCCAGCATTTT | - | - | TRBJ1-5 | TRBV27
CASTGNTGELFF | TGTGCCAGCACAGGGAACACCGGGGAGCTGTTTTTT | - | - | TRBJ2-2 | TRBV6-1
CASSSGQTLAKNIQYF | TGTGCCAGCAGTTCGGGACAGACACTAGCCAAAAACATTCAGTACTTC | TRBD1 | - | TRBJ2-4 | TRBV27
CASSIPGTVHEQFF | TGTGCCAGTAGTATCCCCGGGACAGTTCATGAGCAGTTCTTC | TRBD1 | - | TRBJ2-1 | TRBV19
CAIPDGMTGELFF | TGTGCCATCCCGGACGGGATGACCGGGGAGCTGTTTTTT | - | - | TRBJ2-2 | TRBV7-2
CASSSSPAGEQYF | TGTGCCAGTAGTTCATCCCCAGCTGGCGAGCAGTACTTC | - | - | TRBJ2-7 | TRBV19
CASGFGQGATF | - | - | few | TRBJ1-2 | TRBV12-5
CASRKAGGGTDTQYF | TGTGCCAGCAGAAAAGCAGGGGGCGGCACAGATACGCAGTATTTT | TRBD1 | - | TRBJ2-3 | TRBV28
CASSPWTGDTQYF | TGTGCCAGCAGTCCCTGGACTGGAGATACGCAGTATTTT | - | - | TRBJ2-3 | TRBV27
CASSSGLTTEAFF | TGTGCCAGCAGCTCCGGACTCACCACTGAAGCTTTCTTT | - | - | TRBJ1-1 | TRBV7-3
CASSEPGPLLIYEQYF | TGTGCCAGCAGTGAGCCCGGACCGCTCCTCATTTACGAGCAGTACTTC | - | - | TRBJ2-7 | TRBV6-1
CASSLTRGSYNEQFF | TGTGCCAGCAGCCTGACACGAGGCTCCTACAATGAGCAGTTCTTC | - | - | TRBJ2-1 | TRBV11-2
CASKKQPGGAQHF | TGTGCCAGCAAAAAACAGCCTGGGGGAGCCCAGCATTTT | - | - | TRBJ1-5 | TRBV28
CASSFGSGILYEQYF | TGTGCCAGCAGCTTCGGGTCCGGGATCCTCTACGAGCAGTACTTC | - | - | TRBJ2-7 | TRBV7-2
CASSVAGLNGELFF | TGTGCCAGCAGCGTAGCAGGGTTGAACGGGGAGCTGTTTTTT | - | - | TRBJ2-2 | TRBV9
CASSLGETETQYF | TGTGCCAGCAGCTTAGGGGAGACGGAGACCCAGTACTTC | - | - | TRBJ2-5 | TRBV7-3
CASSPSAAGALRRQYF | TGTGCCAGCAGCCCGTCGGCCGCGGGAGCGCTTCGAAGGCAGTACTTC | TRBD2 | - | TRBJ2-7 | TRBV5-6
CASSQDSRASGYTF | TGCGCCAGCAGCCAAGATAGCAGGGCGTCTGGCTACACCTTC | - | - | TRBJ1-2 | TRBV4-1
CASRGTSGISYEQYF | TGCGCCAGCAGGGGGACTAGCGGGATCTCCTACGAGCAGTACTTC | TRBD2 | - | TRBJ2-7 | TRBV10-1
CAWSVRRRGEQYF | TGTGCCTGGAGTGTTCGAAGAAGAGGCGAGCAGTACTTC | - | - | TRBJ2-7 | TRBV30
CASSLMTSRYNEQFF | TGCGCCAGCAGCTTAATGACTAGCCGATACAATGAGCAGTTCTTC | TRBD2 | - | TRBJ2-1 | TRBV5-1
CASRSRDRVGEKLFF | TGTGCCAGCAGGTCACGGGACAGGGTTGGTGAAAAACTGTTTTTT | TRBD1 | - | TRBJ1-4 | TRBV28
CASSFRTNRLAGGYKNTGELFF | TGCGCCAGCAGCTTCCGAACCAACCGACTAGCGGGAGGTTACAAAAACACCGGGGAGCTGTTTTTT | TRBD2 | few | TRBJ2-2 | TRBV5-1
CASTQSHTDTQYF | TGTGCCAGTACCCAGAGCCACACAGATACGCAGTATTTT | - | - | TRBJ2-3 | TRBV19
CAISADSAGGYEQYF | TGTGCCATCAGTGCTGACTCAGCGGGAGGCTACGAGCAGTACTTC | TRBD2 | - | TRBJ2-7 | TRBV10-3
CAWRFRTGELFF | TGTGCCTGGAGATTTAGGACCGGGGAGCTGTTTTTT | - | - | TRBJ2-2 | TRBV30
CASRVGGRNYGYTF | TGTGCCAGCAGAGTGGGAGGTCGGAACTATGGCTACACCTTC | - | few | TRBJ1-2 | TRBV28
CASSPEGGKNQPQHF | TGTGCCAGCTCACCAGAGGGAGGAAAGAATCAGCCCCAGCATTTT | - | - | TRBJ1-5 | TRBV18
CASSLWTGGTDTQYF | TGCGCCAGCAGCTTGTGGACAGGGGGAACAGATACGCAGTATTTT | TRBD1 | - | TRBJ2-3 | TRBV5-1
CASSPQSSYNEQFF | TGTGCCAGCTCGCCCCAGTCCTCCTACAATGAGCAGTTCTTC | - | few | TRBJ2-1 | TRBV18
CASSPKLAGSTDTQYF | TGTGCCAGCAGCCCGAAACTAGCGGGGAGCACAGATACGCAGTATTTT | TRBD2 | - | TRBJ2-3 | TRBV7-9